The source of this T cell receptor (beta chain) is a study of blood T cell repertoires in COVID-19. Study in general: Specimens from acute and convalescent COVID-19 originated in the United States, Italy and Spain.

TCRdb's table, derived via immunoSEQ multiplex PCR, lists solely in-frame clones and lacks some. The table lists just under 40,000 clones, 85% of them singletons. The clonotype originates from a human donor in a cohort sampled during active COVID-19. The sample consisted of peripheral blood.

CDR3 amino acids: CASSAQAYSYEQYF. In DNA, the CDR3 is TGCGCCAGCAGCGCACAGGCCTATTCCTACGAGCAGTACTTC. This chain joins TRBV4-3 and TRBJ2-7, with a possible D match to TRBD1 (5 bases). Looked up from germline, CDR1 is LGHNA and CDR2 is YSLEER. The V end lost 5 bases, the J end lost 1 base, and 12 bases lay between the germline ends. CDR3 length: 14 amino acids.